This is a list of T cell receptor beta chains from one sample in a study of control samples from healthy donors and cancer patients. Assay used: immunoSEQ multiplex PCR; TCRdb lists only in-frame clones, some missing. This table holds around 170,000 clones, around 89% found once. Material: blood. These receptors were obtained from a woman aged 50 to 60 in good health. CDR3s include the opening cysteine and the closing phenylalanine or tryptophan. D genes are given only for firm matches. Clone sizes are given selectively: once, few, many, or a class where the clone is expanded.

>TRBJ2-6|once|.|TRBV19
CASSIDPTGRAGANVLTF
TGTGCCAGTAGTATAGATCCGACAGGGAGGGCTGGGGCCAACGTCCTGACTTTC
>TRBJ2-3|.|.|TRBV10-3
CAISESARSTDTQYF
TGTGCCATCAGTGAGTCAGCAAGGAGCACAGATACGCAGTATTTT
>TRBJ2-1|.|.|TRBV4-1
CASSQEGLLSSYNEQFF
TGCGCCAGCAGCCAAGAGGGCTTGCTCAGCTCCTACAATGAGCAGTTCTTC
>TRBJ1-2|once|TRBD1|TRBV7-2
CASSSQGVSDGYTF
TGTGCCAGCAGCTCACAGGGGGTGAGCGATGGCTACACCTTC
>TRBJ2-5|.|TRBD1|TRBV4-2
CASSQPGTGQETQYF
TGTGCCAGCAGCCAACCCGGGACAGGCCAAGAGACCCAGTACTTC
>TRBJ2-3|.|TRBD2|TRBV14
CASSQYLPDHRTSDISDTQYF
TGTGCCAGCAGCCAATATCTACCAGATCATCGGACTAGCGATATATCAGATACGCAGTATTTT
>TRBJ2-1|once|.|TRBV7-3
CASSLQLGRSYNEQFF
TGTGCCAGCAGCTTACAGCTGGGGAGATCCTACAATGAGCAGTTCTTC
>TRBJ2-7|.|.|TRBV12-3/TRBV12-4
CASSGGGRGEQYF
TGTGCCAGCAGCGGCGGGGGCCGGGGCGAGCAGTACTTC
>TRBJ2-7|.|.|TRBV2
CASELREKPYEQYF
TGTGCCAGCGAGCTCCGGGAGAAACCCTACGAGCAGTACTTC
>TRBJ1-1|.|.|TRBV7-3
CASSLTSGWNTEAFF
TGTGCCAGCAGCTTAACCTCCGGGTGGAACACTGAAGCTTTCTTT
>TRBJ2-2|once|.|TRBV7-2
CASSPFSGVWELFF
TGTGCCAGCAGCCCCTTTTCTGGGGTTTGGGAGCTGTTTTTT
>TRBJ2-7|.|.|TRBV7-8
CASRGHSSYEQYF
TGTGCCAGCCGGGGGCATAGCTCCTACGAGCAGTACTTC
>TRBJ2-3|few|.|TRBV6-4
CASSSTLSGTDTQYF
TGTGCCAGCAGTTCTACCCTCTCCGGCACAGATACGCAGTATTTT
>TRBJ2-1|.|TRBD2|TRBV27
CASSLELAGSYNEQFF
TGTGCCAGCAGTCTCGAACTAGCGGGATCCTACAATGAGCAGTTCTTC
>TRBJ2-2|few|.|TRBV6-5
CASSLDRTGELFF
TGTGCCAGCAGTCTTGACAGAACCGGGGAGCTGTTTTTT
>TRBJ2-5|.|.|TRBV5-1
CASSLEQEQETQYF
TGCGCCAGCAGCTTGGAACAGGAGCAAGAGACCCAGTACTTC
>TRBJ2-2|.|.|TRBV19
CASRRSTGELFF
TGTGCCAGTAGGAGGAGCACCGGGGAGCTGTTTTTT
>TRBJ2-1|.|.|TRBV5-6
CASSLPPAGPSYNEQFF
TGTGCCAGCAGCCTACCCCCGGCGGGCCCATCCTACAATGAGCAGTTCTTC
>TRBJ1-2|.|.|TRBV19
CASTIPGARGGYTF
TGTGCCAGTACCATCCCCGGGGCTCGGGGGGGCTACACCTTC
>TRBJ1-2|.|.|TRBV9
CASSVGRGVGFGYTF
TGTGCCAGCAGCGTAGGGAGGGGAGTAGGCTTTGGCTACACCTTC
>TRBJ1-4|few|.|TRBV7-9
CASSLAGSINEKLFF
TGTGCCAGCAGCTTAGCGGGGTCGATTAATGAAAAACTGTTTTTT
>TRBJ2-5|.|TRBD2|TRBV7-2
CASSTDGTSGRSSQYF
TGTGCCAGCAGCACGGATGGGACTAGCGGGAGGTCCTCCCAGTACTTC
>TRBJ2-5|.|.|TRBV30
CAWSVIETQYF
TGTGCCTGGAGTGTAATCGAGACCCAGTACTTC
>TRBJ2-3|.|TRBD1|TRBV24-1
CATSGLKQGGIGPTQYF
TGTGCCACCAGTGGCTTGAAACAGGGGGGAATTGGTCCCACGCAGTATTTT
>TRBJ1-5|.|.|TRBV18
CASSPLGAGQPQHF
TGTGCCAGCTCACCCTTGGGGGCGGGTCAGCCCCAGCATTTT
>TRBJ2-2|.|.|TRBV10-1
CASVRARDGFAGELFF
TGCGCCAGCGTAAGGGCCAGGGATGGTTTCGCCGGGGAGCTGTTTTTT
>TRBJ1-1|once|TRBD1|TRBV7-3
CASTLPGQKYTEAFF
TGTGCCAGCACCTTACCGGGACAGAAGTACACTGAAGCTTTCTTT
>TRBJ1-1|once|.|TRBV5-1
CASSLTGLNTEAFF
TGCGCCAGCAGCTTGACCGGTTTGAACACTGAAGCTTTCTTT
>TRBJ1-1|once|.|TRBV19
CASSLGGNTEAFF
TGTGCCAGTTCACTCGGGGGCAACACTGAAGCTTTCTTT
>TRBJ2-3|.|.|TRBV10-1
CASSQAQTSTDTQYF
TGCGCCAGCAGTCAAGCGCAGACTAGCACAGATACGCAGTATTTT
>TRBJ1-4|.|TRBD1|TRBV15
CATGRDRGQFYEKLFF
TGTGCCACCGGCAGGGACAGGGGGCAGTTCTATGAAAAACTGTTTTTT
>TRBJ2-7|.|TRBD1|TRBV4-3
CASSQDPGTGSSYEQYF
TGCGCCAGCAGCCAAGATCCTGGGACAGGGAGCTCCTACGAGCAGTACTTC
>TRBJ1-2|few|.|TRBV13
CASSSKQGRIDYGYTF
TGTGCCAGCAGCTCTAAACAGGGACGTATTGACTATGGCTACACCTTC
>TRBJ2-2|.|TRBD2|TRBV29-1
CSVVWRGGITGELFF
TGCAGCGTTGTATGGCGCGGGGGGATCACCGGGGAGCTGTTTTTT
>TRBJ2-1|.|TRBD2|TRBV28
CASSLPSGLAVYNEQFF
TGTGCCAGCAGCCTGCCAAGTGGGCTAGCGGTATACAATGAGCAGTTCTTC
>TRBJ2-3|.|.|TRBV9
CASSSTTDTQYF
TGTGCCAGCAGCTCAACCACAGATACGCAGTATTTT
>TRBJ1-2|once|.|TRBV5-4
CASSLSGGGLHGYTF
TGTGCCAGCAGCTTGAGTGGAGGGGGATTGCATGGCTACACCTTC
>TRBJ1-3|.|TRBD1|TRBV29-1
CSARDSGNTIYF
TGCAGCGCTCGGGACAGTGGAAACACCATATATTTT
>TRBJ1-2|.|TRBD1|TRBV5-1
CASSEQQGINYGYTF
TGCGCCAGCAGCGAACAACAGGGGATTAACTATGGCTACACCTTC
>TRBJ1-6|.|.|TRBV6-2/TRBV6-3
CASSVSGRGRSPLHF
TGTGCCAGCAGTGTTTCGGGGAGAGGTCGATCACCCCTCCACTTT
>TRBJ2-3|.|.|TRBV7-3
CASSLSGTSTDTQYF
TGTGCCAGCAGCTTATCGGGGACTAGCACAGATACGCAGTATTTT
>TRBJ1-3|.|.|TRBV5-6
CASSPPGGTASGNTIYF
TGTGCCAGCAGCCCTCCGGGGGGAACAGCCTCTGGAAACACCATATATTTT
>TRBJ2-1|.|TRBD2|TRBV2
CASSGGGSRYNEQFF
TGTGCCAGCAGTGGGGGGGGTTCGAGATACAATGAGCAGTTCTTC
>TRBJ2-7|.|TRBD2|TRBV5-4
CASSFRVTSGDYEQYF
TGTGCCAGCAGCTTCCGGGTTACTAGCGGCGACTACGAGCAGTACTTC